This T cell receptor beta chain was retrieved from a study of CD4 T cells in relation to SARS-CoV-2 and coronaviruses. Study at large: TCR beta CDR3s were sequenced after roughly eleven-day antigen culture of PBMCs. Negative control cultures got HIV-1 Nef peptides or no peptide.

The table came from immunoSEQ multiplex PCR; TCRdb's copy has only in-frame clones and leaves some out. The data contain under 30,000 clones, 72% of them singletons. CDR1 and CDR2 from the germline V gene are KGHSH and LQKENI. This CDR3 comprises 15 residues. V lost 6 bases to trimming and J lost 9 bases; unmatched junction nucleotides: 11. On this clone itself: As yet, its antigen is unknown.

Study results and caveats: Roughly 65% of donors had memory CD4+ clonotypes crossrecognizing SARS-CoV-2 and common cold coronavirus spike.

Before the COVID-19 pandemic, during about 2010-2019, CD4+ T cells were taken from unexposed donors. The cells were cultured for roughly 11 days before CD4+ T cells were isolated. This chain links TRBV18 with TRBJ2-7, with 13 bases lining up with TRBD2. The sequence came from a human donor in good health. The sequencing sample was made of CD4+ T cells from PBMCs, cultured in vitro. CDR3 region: CASSAGLAGDQGQYF. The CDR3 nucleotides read TGTGCCAGCTCCGCTGGACTAGCGGGAGACCAAGGGCAGTACTTC.